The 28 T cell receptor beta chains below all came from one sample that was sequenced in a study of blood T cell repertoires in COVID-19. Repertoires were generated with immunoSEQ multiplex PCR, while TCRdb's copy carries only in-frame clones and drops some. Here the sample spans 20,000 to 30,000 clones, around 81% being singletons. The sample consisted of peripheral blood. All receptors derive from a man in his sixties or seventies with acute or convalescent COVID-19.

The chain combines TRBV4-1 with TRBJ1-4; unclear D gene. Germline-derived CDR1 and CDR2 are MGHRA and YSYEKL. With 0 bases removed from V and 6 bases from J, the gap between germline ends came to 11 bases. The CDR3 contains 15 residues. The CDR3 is CASSQEPAQDEKLFF. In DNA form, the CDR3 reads TGCGCCAGCAGCCAAGAACCAGCCCAGGATGAAAAACTGTTTTTT.

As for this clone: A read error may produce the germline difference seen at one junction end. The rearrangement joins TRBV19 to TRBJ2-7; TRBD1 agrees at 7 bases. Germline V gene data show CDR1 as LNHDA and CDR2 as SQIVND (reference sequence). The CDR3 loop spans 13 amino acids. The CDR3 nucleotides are TGTGCCAGTAGTCCACTTCGGACAGGTTTTAGGCACTTC. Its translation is CASSPLRTGFRHF.

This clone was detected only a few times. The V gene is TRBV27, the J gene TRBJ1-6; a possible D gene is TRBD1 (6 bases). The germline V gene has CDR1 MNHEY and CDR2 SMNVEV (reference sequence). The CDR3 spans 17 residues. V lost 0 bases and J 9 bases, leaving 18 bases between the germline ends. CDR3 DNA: TGTGCCAGCAGTTTATCCGCCAACAGGGTTTCTTCTTCACCCCTCCACTTT. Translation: CASSLSANRVSSSPLHF.

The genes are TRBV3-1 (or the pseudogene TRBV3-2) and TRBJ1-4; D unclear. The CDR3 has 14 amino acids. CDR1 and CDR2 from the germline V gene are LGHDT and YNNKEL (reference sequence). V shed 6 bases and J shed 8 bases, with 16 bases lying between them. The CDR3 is CASSHWRAGEKLFF. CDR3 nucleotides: TGTGCCAGCAGTCACTGGCGGGCGGGGGAAAAACTGTTTTTT.

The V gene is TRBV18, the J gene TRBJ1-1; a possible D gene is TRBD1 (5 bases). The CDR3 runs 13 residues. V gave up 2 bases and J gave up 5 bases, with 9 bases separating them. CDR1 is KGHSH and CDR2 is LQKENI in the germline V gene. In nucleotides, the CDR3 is TGTGCCAGCTCACCAACAGGTCTTACTGAAGCTTTCTTT. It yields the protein CASSPTGLTEAFF.

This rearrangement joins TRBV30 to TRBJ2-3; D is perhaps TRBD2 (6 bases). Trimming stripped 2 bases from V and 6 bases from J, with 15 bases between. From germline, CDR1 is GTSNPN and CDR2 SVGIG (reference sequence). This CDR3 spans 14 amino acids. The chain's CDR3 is CAWSRDSRRDTQYF. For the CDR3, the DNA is TGTGCCTGGAGTCGGGACTCGCGGCGGGATACGCAGTATTTT.

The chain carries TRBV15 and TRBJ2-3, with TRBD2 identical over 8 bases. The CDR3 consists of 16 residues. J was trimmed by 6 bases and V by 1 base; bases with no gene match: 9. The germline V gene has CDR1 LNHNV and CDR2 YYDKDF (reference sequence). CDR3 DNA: TGTGCCACCAGCAGAGTAGGGGTAGCGGGATCGGATACGCAGTATTTT. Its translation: CATSRVGVAGSDTQYF.

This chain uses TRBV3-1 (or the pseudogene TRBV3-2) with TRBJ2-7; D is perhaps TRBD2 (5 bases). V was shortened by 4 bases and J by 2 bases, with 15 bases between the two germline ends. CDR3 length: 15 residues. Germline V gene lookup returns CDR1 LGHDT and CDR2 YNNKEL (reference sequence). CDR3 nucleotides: TGTGCCAGCAGCCCCAGACTGGCGGGCCCCTACGAGCAGTACTTC. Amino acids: CASSPRLAGPYEQYF.

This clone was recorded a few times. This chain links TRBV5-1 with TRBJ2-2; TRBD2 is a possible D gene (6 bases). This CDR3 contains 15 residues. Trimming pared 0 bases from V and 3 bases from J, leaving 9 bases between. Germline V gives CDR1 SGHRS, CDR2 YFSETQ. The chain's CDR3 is CASSLELADTGELFF. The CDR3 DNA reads TGCGCCAGCAGCTTGGAACTAGCAGACACCGGGGAGCTGTTTTTT.

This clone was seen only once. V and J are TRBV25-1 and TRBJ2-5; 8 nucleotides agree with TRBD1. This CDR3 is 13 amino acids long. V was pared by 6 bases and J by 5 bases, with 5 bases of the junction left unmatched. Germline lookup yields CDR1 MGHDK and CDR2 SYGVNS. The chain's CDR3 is CASRVTGVETQYF. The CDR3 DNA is TGTGCCAGCAGAGTGACAGGGGTCGAGACCCAGTACTTC.

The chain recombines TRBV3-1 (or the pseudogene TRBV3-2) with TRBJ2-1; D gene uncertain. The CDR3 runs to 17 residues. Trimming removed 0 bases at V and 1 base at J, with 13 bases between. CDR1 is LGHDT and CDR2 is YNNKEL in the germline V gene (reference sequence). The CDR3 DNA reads TGTGCCAGCAGCCAAGATTTCGGTCCCTCGTCCTACAATGAGCAGTTCTTC. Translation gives CASSQDFGPSSYNEQFF.

The CDR3 protein is CASSEPGQVYGYTF. Here the CDR3 DNA reads TGTGCCAGCAGTGAGCCGGGACAGGTCTATGGCTACACCTTC. This rearrangement joins TRBV25-1 to TRBJ1-2; 8 bases are shared with TRBD1. V lost 3 bases and J lost 4; bases outside the gene matches: 4. CDR3 length equals 14 residues. CDR1 is MGHDK, CDR2 SYGVNS, per germline.

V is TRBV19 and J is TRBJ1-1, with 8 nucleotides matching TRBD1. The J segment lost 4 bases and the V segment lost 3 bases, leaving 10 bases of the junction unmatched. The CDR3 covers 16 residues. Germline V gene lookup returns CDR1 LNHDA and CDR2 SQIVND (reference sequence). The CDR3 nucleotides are TGTGCCAGTAGTATTTTAGGACAGGGCCGGGGCACTGAAGCTTTCTTT. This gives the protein CASSILGQGRGTEAFF. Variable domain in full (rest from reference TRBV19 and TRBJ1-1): DGGITQSPKYLFRKEGQNVTLSCEQNLNHDAMYWYRQDPGQGLRLIYYSQIVNDFQKGDIAEGYSVSREKKESFPLTVTSAQKNPTAFYLCASSILGQGRGTEAFFGQGTRLTVV.

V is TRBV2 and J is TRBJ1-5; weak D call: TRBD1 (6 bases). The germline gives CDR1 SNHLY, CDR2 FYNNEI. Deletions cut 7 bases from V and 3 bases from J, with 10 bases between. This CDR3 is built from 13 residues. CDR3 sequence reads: CASKRDNNQPQHF. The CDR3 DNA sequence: TGTGCCAGCAAGCGGGACAACAATCAGCCCCAGCATTTT.

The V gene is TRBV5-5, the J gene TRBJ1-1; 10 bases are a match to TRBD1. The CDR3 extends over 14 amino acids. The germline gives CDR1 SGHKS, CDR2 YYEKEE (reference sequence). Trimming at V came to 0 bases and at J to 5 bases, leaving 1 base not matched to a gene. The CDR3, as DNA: TGTGCCAGCAGCTTGGGGACAGGGGGGACTGAAGCTTTCTTT. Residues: CASSLGTGGTEAFF. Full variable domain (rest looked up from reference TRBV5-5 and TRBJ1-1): DAGVTQSPTHLIKTRGQQVTLRCSPISGHKSVSWYQQVLGQGPQFIFQYYEKEERGRGNFPDRFSARQFPNYSSELNVNALLLGDSALYLCASSLGTGGTEAFFGQGTRLTVV.

CDR3 in DNA: TGTGCCAGTAGTATAGGGGCACTGAGACCCCTCCACTTT. Translated: CASSIGALRPLHF. This chain uses TRBV19 with TRBJ1-6; D gene uncertain. Germline CDR1 and CDR2: LNHDA and SQIVND (reference sequence). This CDR3 is built from 13 residues. V was cut by 1 base and J by 12 bases, with 10 bases left in between.

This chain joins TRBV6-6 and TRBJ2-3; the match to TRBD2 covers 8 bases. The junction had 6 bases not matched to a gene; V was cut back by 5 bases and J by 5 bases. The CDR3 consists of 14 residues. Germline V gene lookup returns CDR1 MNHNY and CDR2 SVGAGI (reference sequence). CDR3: CASSDSGSGDTQYF. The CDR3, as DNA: TGTGCCAGCAGTGACAGCGGGAGCGGAGATACGCAGTATTTT.

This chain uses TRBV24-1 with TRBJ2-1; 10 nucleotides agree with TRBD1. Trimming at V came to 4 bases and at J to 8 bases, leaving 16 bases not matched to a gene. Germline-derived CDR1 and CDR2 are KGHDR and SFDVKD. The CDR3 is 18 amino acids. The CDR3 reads CATSDPSPGQGSLDEQFF. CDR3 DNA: TGTGCCACCAGTGACCCAAGTCCGGGACAGGGGTCTTTAGATGAGCAGTTCTTC.

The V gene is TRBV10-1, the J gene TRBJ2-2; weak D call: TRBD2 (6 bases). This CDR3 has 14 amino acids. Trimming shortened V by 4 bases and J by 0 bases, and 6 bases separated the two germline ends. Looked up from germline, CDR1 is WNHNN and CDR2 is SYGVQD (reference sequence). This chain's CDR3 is CASSGLANTGELFF. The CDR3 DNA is TGCGCCAGCAGTGGACTAGCGAACACCGGGGAGCTGTTTTTT.

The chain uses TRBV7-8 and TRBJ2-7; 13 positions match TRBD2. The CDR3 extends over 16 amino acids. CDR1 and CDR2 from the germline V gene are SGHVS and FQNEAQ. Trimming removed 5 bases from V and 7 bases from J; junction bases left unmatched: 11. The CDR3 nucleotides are TGTGCCAGCAGCCGGACACTAGCGGGAGGGCCTGGGGAGCAGTACTTC. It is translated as CASSRTLAGGPGEQYF.

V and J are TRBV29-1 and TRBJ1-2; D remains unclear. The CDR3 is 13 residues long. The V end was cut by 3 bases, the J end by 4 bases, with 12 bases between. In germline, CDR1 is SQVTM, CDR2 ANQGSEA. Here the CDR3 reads CSVEPPGIYGYTF. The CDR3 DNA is TGCAGCGTTGAGCCCCCGGGGATCTATGGCTACACCTTC.

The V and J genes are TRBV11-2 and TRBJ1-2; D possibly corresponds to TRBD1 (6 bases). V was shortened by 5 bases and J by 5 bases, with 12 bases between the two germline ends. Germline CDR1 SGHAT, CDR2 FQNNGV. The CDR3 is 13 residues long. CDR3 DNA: TGTGCCAGCAGCCCCGACAGGAGTTATGGCTACACCTTC. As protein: CASSPDRSYGYTF.

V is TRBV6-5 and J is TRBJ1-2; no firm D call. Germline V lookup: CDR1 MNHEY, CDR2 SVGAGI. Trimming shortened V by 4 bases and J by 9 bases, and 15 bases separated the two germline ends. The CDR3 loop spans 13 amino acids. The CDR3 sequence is CASSSRLDMRYTF. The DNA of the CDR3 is TGTGCCAGCAGTTCCCGCTTAGATATGCGCTACACCTTC.

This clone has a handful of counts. The CDR3 sequence is CASSARGQIYGYTF. Written as DNA, the CDR3 is TGTGCCAGCAGCGCCAGGGGGCAGATCTATGGCTACACCTTC. V gene TRBV2 combines with J gene TRBJ1-2, with TRBD1 matching over 8 bases. This CDR3 is 14 amino acids long. CDR1 SNHLY and CDR2 FYNNEI come from the germline V gene. The ends lost 6 bases at V and 4 bases at J; junction bases unmatched: 7. Combining the CDR3 with reference TRBV2 and TRBJ1-2 gives the whole variable domain EPEVTQTPSHQVTQMGQEVILRCVPISNHLYFYWYRQILGQKVEFLVSFYNNEISEKSEIFDDQFSVERPDGSNFTLKIRSTKLEDSAMYFCASSARGQIYGYTFGSGTRLTVV.

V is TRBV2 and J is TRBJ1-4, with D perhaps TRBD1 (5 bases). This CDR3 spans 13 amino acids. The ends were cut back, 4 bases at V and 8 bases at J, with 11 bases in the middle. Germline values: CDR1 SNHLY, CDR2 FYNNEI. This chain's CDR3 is CASSGGRGEKLFF. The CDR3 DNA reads TGTGCCAGCAGTGGGGGGAGGGGAGAAAAACTGTTTTTT.

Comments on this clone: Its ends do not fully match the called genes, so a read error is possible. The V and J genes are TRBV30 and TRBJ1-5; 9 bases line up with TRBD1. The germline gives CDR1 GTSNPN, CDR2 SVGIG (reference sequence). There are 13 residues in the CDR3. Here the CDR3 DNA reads TGTGCCTGGGCGGACAGGGGCAACCAGCCCCAGCATTTT. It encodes CAWADRGNQPQHF.

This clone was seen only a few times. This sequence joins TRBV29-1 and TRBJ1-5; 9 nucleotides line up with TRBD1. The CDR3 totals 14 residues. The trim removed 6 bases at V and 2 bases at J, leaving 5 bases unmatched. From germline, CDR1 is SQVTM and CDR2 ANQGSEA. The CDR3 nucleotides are TGCAGCGTAACCTGGACAGGGGGCAATCAGCCCCAGCATTTT. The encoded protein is CSVTWTGGNQPQHF.

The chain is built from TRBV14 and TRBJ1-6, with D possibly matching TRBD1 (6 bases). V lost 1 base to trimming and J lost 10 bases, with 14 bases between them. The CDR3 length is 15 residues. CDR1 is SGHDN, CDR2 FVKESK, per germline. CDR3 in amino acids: CASSQVAGANSPLHF. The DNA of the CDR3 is TGTGCCAGCAGCCAAGTTGCAGGGGCCAACTCACCCCTCCACTTT.